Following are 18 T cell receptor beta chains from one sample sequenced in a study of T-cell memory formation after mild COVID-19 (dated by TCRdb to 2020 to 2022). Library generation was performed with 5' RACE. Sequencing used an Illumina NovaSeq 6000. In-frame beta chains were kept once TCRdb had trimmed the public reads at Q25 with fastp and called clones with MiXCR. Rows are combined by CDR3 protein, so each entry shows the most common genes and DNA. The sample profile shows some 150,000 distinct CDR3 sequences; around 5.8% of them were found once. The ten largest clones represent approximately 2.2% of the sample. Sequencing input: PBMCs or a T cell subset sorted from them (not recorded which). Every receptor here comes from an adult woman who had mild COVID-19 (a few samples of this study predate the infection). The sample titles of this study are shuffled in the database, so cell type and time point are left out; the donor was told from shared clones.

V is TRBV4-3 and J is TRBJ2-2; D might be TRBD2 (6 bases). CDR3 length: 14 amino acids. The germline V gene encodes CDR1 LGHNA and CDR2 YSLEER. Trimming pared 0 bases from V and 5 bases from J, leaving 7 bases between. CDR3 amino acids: CASSQESGTGELFF. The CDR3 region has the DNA TGCGCCAGCAGCCAAGAGAGCGGGACCGGGGAGCTGTTTTTT.

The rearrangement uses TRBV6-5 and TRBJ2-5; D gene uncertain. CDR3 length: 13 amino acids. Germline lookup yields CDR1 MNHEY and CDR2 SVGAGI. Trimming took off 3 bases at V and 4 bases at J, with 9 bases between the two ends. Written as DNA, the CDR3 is TGTGCCAGCAGTTATAGGATCCGAGAGACCCAGTACTTC. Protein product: CASSYRIRETQYF.

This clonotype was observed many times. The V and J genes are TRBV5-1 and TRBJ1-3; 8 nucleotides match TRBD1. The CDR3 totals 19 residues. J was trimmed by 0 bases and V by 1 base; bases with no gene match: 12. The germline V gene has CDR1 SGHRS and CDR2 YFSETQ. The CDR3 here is CASSLTGTGTTFSGNTIYF. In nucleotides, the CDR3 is TGCGCCAGCAGCTTGACCGGGACAGGAACTACCTTCTCTGGAAACACCATATATTTT.

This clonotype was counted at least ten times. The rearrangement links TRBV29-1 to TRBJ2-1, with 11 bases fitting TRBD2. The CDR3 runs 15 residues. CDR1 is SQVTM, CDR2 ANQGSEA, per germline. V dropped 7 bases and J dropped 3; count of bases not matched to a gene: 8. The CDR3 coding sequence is TGCAGCGAGCGTCCCCTAGCGGGAGGCTACAATGAGCAGTTCTTC. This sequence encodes CSERPLAGGYNEQFF.

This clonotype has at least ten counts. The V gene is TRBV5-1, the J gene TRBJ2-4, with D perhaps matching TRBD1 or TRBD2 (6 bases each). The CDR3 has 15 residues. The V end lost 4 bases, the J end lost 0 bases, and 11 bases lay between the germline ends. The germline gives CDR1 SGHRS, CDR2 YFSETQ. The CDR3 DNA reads TGCGCCAGCAGCCTAGGGGGGCTAGCCAAAAACATTCAGTACTTC. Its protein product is CASSLGGLAKNIQYF. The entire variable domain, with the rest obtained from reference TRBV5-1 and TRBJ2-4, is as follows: KAGVTQTPRYLIKTRGQQVTLSCSPISGHRSVSWYQQTPGQGLQFLFEYFSETQRNKGNFPGRFSGRQFSNSRSEMNVSTLELGDSALYLCASSLGGLAKNIQYFGAGTRLSVL.

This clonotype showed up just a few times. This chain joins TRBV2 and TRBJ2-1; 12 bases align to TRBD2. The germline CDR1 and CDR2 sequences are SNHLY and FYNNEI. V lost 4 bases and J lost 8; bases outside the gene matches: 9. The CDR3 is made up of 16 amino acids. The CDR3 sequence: CASSGPTSGSFDEQFF. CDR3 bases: TGTGCCAGCAGTGGCCCGACTAGCGGGAGCTTCGATGAGCAGTTCTTC.

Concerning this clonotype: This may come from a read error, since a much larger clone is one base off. The CDR3, as DNA: TGTGCCAGCAGGCTCGCAACGGTAGGGGAAAATGAGCAGTTCTTC. Translation: CASRLATVGENEQFF. The V and J genes are TRBV6-2 or TRBV6-3 and TRBJ2-1, with a possible D match to TRBD1 (5 bases). V lost 6 bases, J lost 7 bases, and 19 bases lay in between. CDR1 MNHEY and CDR2 SVGEGT come from the germline V gene. The CDR3 runs 15 residues.

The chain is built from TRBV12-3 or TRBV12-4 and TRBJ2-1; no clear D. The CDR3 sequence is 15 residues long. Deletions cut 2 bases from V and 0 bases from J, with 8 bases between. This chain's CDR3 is CASSLSRSSYNEQFF. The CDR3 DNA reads TGTGCCAGCAGTTTAAGTAGGAGCTCCTACAATGAGCAGTTCTTC.

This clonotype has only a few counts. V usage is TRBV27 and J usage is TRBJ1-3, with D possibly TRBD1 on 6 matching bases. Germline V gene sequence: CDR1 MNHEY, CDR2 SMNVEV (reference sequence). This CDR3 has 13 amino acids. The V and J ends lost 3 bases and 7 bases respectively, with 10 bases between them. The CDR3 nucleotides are TGTGCCAGCAGTTTCCGCAGGGGTAACACCATATATTTT. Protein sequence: CASSFRRGNTIYF.

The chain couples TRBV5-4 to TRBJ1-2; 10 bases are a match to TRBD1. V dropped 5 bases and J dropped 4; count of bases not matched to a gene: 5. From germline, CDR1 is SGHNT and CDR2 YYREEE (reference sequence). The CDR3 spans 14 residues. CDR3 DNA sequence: TGTGCCAGCAGACAGACAGGGGGCGGCTATGGCTACACCTTC. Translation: CASRQTGGGYGYTF.

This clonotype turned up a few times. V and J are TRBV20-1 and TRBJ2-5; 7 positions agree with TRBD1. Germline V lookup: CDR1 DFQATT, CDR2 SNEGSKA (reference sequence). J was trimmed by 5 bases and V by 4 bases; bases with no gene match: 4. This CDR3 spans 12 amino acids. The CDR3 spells CSATDREETQYF. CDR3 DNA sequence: TGCAGTGCTACCGACAGGGAGGAGACCCAGTACTTC.

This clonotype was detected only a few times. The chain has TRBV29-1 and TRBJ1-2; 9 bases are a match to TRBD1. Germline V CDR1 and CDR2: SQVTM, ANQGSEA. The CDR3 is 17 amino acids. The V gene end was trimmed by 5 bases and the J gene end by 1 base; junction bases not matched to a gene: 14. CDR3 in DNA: TGCAGCGTTTTGATCCGTACCGGGACAGGGCTTAACTATGGCTACACCTTC. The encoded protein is CSVLIRTGTGLNYGYTF.

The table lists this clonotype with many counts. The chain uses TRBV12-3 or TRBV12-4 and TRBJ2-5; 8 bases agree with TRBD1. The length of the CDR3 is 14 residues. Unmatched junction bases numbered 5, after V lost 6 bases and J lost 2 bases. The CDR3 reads CASSPTGDQETQYF. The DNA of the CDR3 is TGTGCCAGCAGCCCGACAGGGGATCAAGAGACCCAGTACTTC.

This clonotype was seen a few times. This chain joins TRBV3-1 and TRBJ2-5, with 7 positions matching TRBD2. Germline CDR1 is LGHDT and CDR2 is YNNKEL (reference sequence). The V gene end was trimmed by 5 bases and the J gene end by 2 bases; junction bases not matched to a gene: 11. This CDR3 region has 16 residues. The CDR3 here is CASSFRDGSGQETQYF. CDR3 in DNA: TGTGCCAGCAGCTTTAGGGACGGTAGCGGGCAAGAGACCCAGTACTTC.

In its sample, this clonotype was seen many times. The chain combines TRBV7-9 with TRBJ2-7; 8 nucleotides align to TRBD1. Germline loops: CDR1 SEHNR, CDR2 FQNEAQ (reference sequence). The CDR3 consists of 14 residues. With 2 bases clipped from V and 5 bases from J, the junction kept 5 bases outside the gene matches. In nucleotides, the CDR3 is TGTGCCAGCAGCTTATTCGACAGGGGCCACGAGCAGTACTTC. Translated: CASSLFDRGHEQYF.

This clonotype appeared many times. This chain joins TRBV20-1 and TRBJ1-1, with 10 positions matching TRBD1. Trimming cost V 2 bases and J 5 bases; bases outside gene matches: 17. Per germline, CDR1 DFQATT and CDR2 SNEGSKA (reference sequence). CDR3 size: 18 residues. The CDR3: CSARNYLRDRGLGTEAFF. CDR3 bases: TGCAGTGCTAGAAACTACCTCCGGGACAGGGGTTTGGGGACTGAAGCTTTCTTT.

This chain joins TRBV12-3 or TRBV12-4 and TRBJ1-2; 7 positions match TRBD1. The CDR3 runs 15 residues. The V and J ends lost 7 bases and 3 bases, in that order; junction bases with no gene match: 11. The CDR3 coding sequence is TGTGCCAGCACCCTGGACAGGCCCCAAGACTATGGCTACACCTTC. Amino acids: CASTLDRPQDYGYTF.

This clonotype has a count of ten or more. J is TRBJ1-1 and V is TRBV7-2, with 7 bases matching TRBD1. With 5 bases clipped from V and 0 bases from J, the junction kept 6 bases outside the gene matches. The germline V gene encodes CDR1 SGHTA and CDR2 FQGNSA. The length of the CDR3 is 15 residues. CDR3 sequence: CASSPRGGLNTEAFF. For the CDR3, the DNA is TGTGCCAGCAGCCCACGAGGGGGCTTGAACACTGAAGCTTTCTTT.